One and the same sample provided the 28 T cell receptor beta chains below, sequenced in a study of blood T cell repertoires in COVID-19. TCRdb keeps only in-frame clones here, not all; method: immunoSEQ multiplex PCR. The table lists about 210,000 clones, around 84% of them singletons, with roughly a tenth in the top ten. Sequences were obtained from peripheral blood. Receptors originate from a woman of 80 years or more with COVID-19, enrolled during active disease.

This clone occurred once. The J gene is TRBJ2-5, the V gene TRBV7-2, with 7 nucleotides matching TRBD1. V was clipped by 5 bases and J by 5 bases; unmatched bases: 8. The length of the CDR3 is 14 residues. The germline V gene encodes CDR1 SGHTA and CDR2 FQGNSA. CDR3 in DNA: TGTGCCAGCAGCCCTCGGGACAGTCCTGAGACCCAGTACTTC. Amino acid sequence: CASSPRDSPETQYF.

The chain recombines TRBV6-2 or TRBV6-3 with TRBJ2-7; 8 bases agree with TRBD2. Germline values: CDR1 MNHEY, CDR2 SVGEGT. After removal of 2 bases from V and 3 bases from J, the junction contained 6 bases not matched to a gene. This CDR3 is 15 amino acids long. The CDR3 here is CASSYPLGTSYEQYF. The CDR3 DNA sequence: TGTGCCAGCAGTTACCCCCTCGGGACTAGCTACGAGCAGTACTTC.

The chain is built from TRBV5-1 and TRBJ1-2; perhaps TRBD1 as D (6 bases). V was pared by 4 bases and J by 7 bases, with 20 bases between. Germline-derived CDR1 and CDR2 are SGHRS and YFSETQ. The CDR3 has 15 residues. In DNA, the CDR3 is TGCGCCAGCAGCGTCGGAACCTACAGGGAAGGTGGCTACACCTTC. Protein: CASSVGTYREGGYTF.

This chain uses TRBV7-8 with TRBJ2-2, with D hard to call. There are 12 residues in the CDR3. The V gene's germline CDR1 is SGHVS and CDR2 FQNEAQ. The V end lost 6 bases, the J end lost 7 bases, and 9 bases lay between the germline ends. CDR3 in amino acids: CASRRIDGELFF. CDR3 coding DNA: TGTGCCAGCAGGCGGATTGACGGGGAGCTGTTTTTT.

V usage is TRBV28 and J usage is TRBJ1-2; D unclear. Germline CDR1 is MDHEN and CDR2 is SYDVKM. The CDR3 covers 12 residues. The germline V and J ends were trimmed by 5 bases and 8 bases, with 12 bases remaining between them. The CDR3 nucleotides are TGTGCCAGCAGTATGAGTCGGGAGGGCTACACCTTC. As protein: CASSMSREGYTF.

V and J are TRBV18 and TRBJ2-7, with D possibly matching TRBD1 (5 bases). Trimming pared 6 bases from V and 7 bases from J, leaving 13 bases between. CDR1 and CDR2 (germline): KGHSH, LQKENI. The CDR3 is 12 amino acids. DNA for the CDR3: TGTGCCAGCTCTCAAGGGGCGCGGGAGCAGTACGTC. This sequence encodes CASSQGAREQYV.

Here the CDR3 DNA reads TGTGCCTGGACCCTCGGGGGGACAGGCATCTACGAGCAGTACTTC. Its protein product is CAWTLGGTGIYEQYF. V gene TRBV30 combines with J gene TRBJ2-7; D might be TRBD1 (8 bases). This CDR3 has 15 residues. The germline V gene encodes CDR1 GTSNPN and CDR2 SVGIG (reference sequence). V lost 4 bases and J 3 bases, leaving 19 bases between the germline ends.

This chain uses TRBV5-1 with TRBJ2-3; TRBD1 matches at 7 bases. The J segment lost 8 bases and the V segment lost 1 base, leaving 13 bases of the junction unmatched. The CDR3 contains 16 residues. Germline V gene lookup returns CDR1 SGHRS and CDR2 YFSETQ. The CDR3 coding sequence is TGCGCCAGCAGCTTGACAGGGGTCCCCTCTAGGGGTACGCAGTATTTT. It yields the protein CASSLTGVPSRGTQYF.

There are a few counts of this clone. The chain's CDR3 is CASDPGGLNQPQHF. Here the CDR3 DNA reads TGTGCCAGCGATCCCGGCGGGTTAAATCAGCCCCAGCATTTT. This chain links TRBV6-6 with TRBJ1-5; D is ambiguous. The CDR3 totals 14 residues. V shed 8 bases and J shed 4 bases, with 15 bases lying between them. The germline gives CDR1 MNHNY, CDR2 SVGAGI (reference sequence).

This clone is a singleton in its sample. The CDR3 loop reads CSVTGGSGKQYF. The CDR3 bases are TGCAGCGTCACAGGGGGCTCGGGAAAGCAGTACTTC. The V gene is TRBV29-1, the J gene TRBJ2-7; TRBD1 matches 9 bases. CDR3 length: 12 amino acids. With 6 bases clipped from V and 8 bases from J, the junction kept 8 bases outside the gene matches. Germline loops: CDR1 SQVTM, CDR2 ANQGSEA.

This clone was observed a handful of times. This sequence joins TRBV19 and TRBJ2-7, with unresolved D. The V gene lost 1 base and the J gene lost 4 bases, with 8 bases spanning the gap. From germline, CDR1 is LNHDA and CDR2 SQIVND (reference sequence). The CDR3 has 13 amino acids. For the CDR3, the DNA is TGTGCCAGTAGTATAGGAGGCTCATACGAGCAGTACTTC. This codes for CASSIGGSYEQYF. The variable domain in full, with the rest retrieved from reference TRBV19 and TRBJ2-7, is DGGITQSPKYLFRKEGQNVTLSCEQNLNHDAMYWYRQDPGQGLRLIYYSQIVNDFQKGDIAEGYSVSREKKESFPLTVTSAQKNPTAFYLCASSIGGSYEQYFGPGTRLTVT.

The gene calls are TRBV28 and TRBJ1-5, with D possibly being TRBD1 (6 bases). The CDR3 is 14 residues long. V dropped 6 bases and J dropped 3 bases, with 12 bases sitting between them. The germline V gene encodes CDR1 MDHEN and CDR2 SYDVKM. DNA of the CDR3: TGTGCCAGCAGGAGACAGGTCGTCAATCAGCCCCAGCATTTT. Encoded protein: CASRRQVVNQPQHF.

The J gene is TRBJ1-3, the V gene TRBV4-1; no firm D call. With 1 base removed from V and 4 bases from J, the gap between germline ends came to 11 bases. The V gene's germline CDR1 is MGHRA and CDR2 YSYEKL. This CDR3 spans 15 amino acids. The CDR3 nucleotides read TGCGCCAGCAGCCAAGTACCAGGTCCGGGAAACACCATATATTTT. Its translation is CASSQVPGPGNTIYF.

This rearrangement joins TRBV27 to TRBJ2-2, with a weak D call TRBD2 (7 bases). The V and J ends lost 7 bases and 7 bases respectively, with 19 bases between them. Germline lookup yields CDR1 MNHEY and CDR2 SMNVEV (reference sequence). The length of the CDR3 is 15 residues. CDR3 nucleotides: TGTGCCAGCACCTCGTACGGGGGGCACGGCGGGGAGCTGTTTTTT. It translates to CASTSYGGHGGELFF.

This chain joins TRBV10-3 and TRBJ2-7; the match to TRBD1 covers 7 bases. Germline V gene data show CDR1 as ENHRY and CDR2 as SYGVKD. The CDR3 is 14 residues long. Trimming at V came to 10 bases and at J to 2 bases, leaving 11 bases not matched to a gene. The CDR3 nucleotides read TGTGCCACTAAAAAGGACAGGAGCACCTACGAGCAGTACGTC. Translation gives CATKKDRSTYEQYV.

The rearrangement links TRBV24-1 to TRBJ2-7, with D tentatively TRBD1 (5 bases). The CDR3 runs 15 residues. The germline V and J ends were trimmed by 2 bases and 2 bases, with 12 bases remaining between them. From germline, CDR1 is KGHDR and CDR2 SFDVKD. This CDR3 is CATSDSNQGPYEQYF. The CDR3 DNA sequence: TGTGCCACCAGTGATTCCAATCAGGGCCCCTACGAGCAGTACTTC.

The chain has TRBV3-1 (or the pseudogene TRBV3-2) and TRBJ1-3; D gene unclear. Germline assignment: CDR1 LGHDT and CDR2 YNNKEL (reference sequence). The CDR3 runs to 18 residues. Trimming removed 1 base at V and 0 bases at J, with 16 bases between. CDR3 in DNA: TGTGCCAGCAGCCAAGGGTGGGCCCTTCCTTACTCTGGAAACACCATATATTTT. Translating it yields CASSQGWALPYSGNTIYF.

The gene calls are TRBV4-1 and TRBJ2-7; 13 nucleotides align to TRBD2. Germline V gene sequence: CDR1 MGHRA, CDR2 YSYEKL. Germline trimming cut 1 base from V and 9 bases from J; bases unmatched to any gene: 6. The length of the CDR3 is 15 residues. CDR3 protein: CASSQGLAGGLGQYF. CDR3 nucleotides: TGCGCCAGCAGCCAAGGACTAGCGGGGGGCCTGGGGCAGTACTTC.

CDR3: CASSLGQTQYF. In nucleotides, the CDR3 is TGTGCCAGCAGTTTAGGGCAGACCCAGTACTTC. The chain combines TRBV28 with TRBJ2-5; D is unresolved. The germline V and J ends were trimmed by 2 bases and 6 bases, with 4 bases remaining between them. Germline V gene sequence: CDR1 MDHEN, CDR2 SYDVKM. The CDR3 consists of 11 residues.

This sequence joins TRBV30 and TRBJ2-2, with 7 bases lining up with TRBD1. The CDR3 is 17 amino acids. V trimming: 5 bases; J trimming: 4 bases; junction bases outside the gene matches: 16. Germline lookup yields CDR1 GTSNPN and CDR2 SVGIG (reference sequence). CDR3 in amino acids: CAWVEGFGTAFTGELFF. CDR3 nucleotides: TGTGCCTGGGTTGAGGGATTTGGGACAGCTTTCACCGGGGAGCTGTTTTTT.

The chain carries TRBV5-6 and TRBJ2-3; no firm D call. Per germline, CDR1 SGHDT and CDR2 YYEEEE. This CDR3 is 13 amino acids long. The V and J ends lost 4 bases and 2 bases respectively, with 8 bases between them. Here the CDR3 reads CASSPYSTDTQYF. In DNA, the CDR3 is TGTGCCAGCAGCCCCTATTCCACAGATACGCAGTATTTT.

V is TRBV19 and J is TRBJ2-3; TRBD2 is a possible D gene (5 bases). Looked up from germline, CDR1 is LNHDA and CDR2 is SQIVND (reference sequence). Deletions cut 5 bases from V and 4 bases from J, with 10 bases between. The CDR3 contains 13 residues. This CDR3 is CASSVREADTQYF. The CDR3 DNA reads as TGTGCCAGTAGTGTCCGGGAAGCAGATACGCAGTATTTT. The entire variable domain, with the rest obtained from reference TRBV19 and TRBJ2-3, is as follows: DGGITQSPKYLFRKEGQNVTLSCEQNLNHDAMYWYRQDPGQGLRLIYYSQIVNDFQKGDIAEGYSVSREKKESFPLTVTSAQKNPTAFYLCASSVREADTQYFGPGTRLTVL.

This clone was found a few times. This chain joins TRBV18 and TRBJ1-4, with a weak D call TRBD1 (6 bases). Trimming took off 3 bases at V and 4 bases at J, with 12 bases between the two ends. Germline values: CDR1 KGHSH, CDR2 LQKENI. The CDR3 runs 15 residues. CDR3 bases: TGTGCCAGCTCACCCCCGGGACAACTTAATGAAAAACTGTTTTTT. This sequence encodes CASSPPGQLNEKLFF.

The chain links TRBV30 to TRBJ2-4; D perhaps matches TRBD2 (6 bases). Trimming shortened V by 4 bases and J by 8 bases, and 12 bases separated the two germline ends. The CDR3 extends over 12 amino acids. The germline V gene has CDR1 GTSNPN and CDR2 SVGIG (reference sequence). As DNA, the CDR3 is TGTGCCTGGATGGCCGGAGGGTACATTCAGTACTTC. Translation gives CAWMAGGYIQYF.

Worth noting for this clone: Additional DNA sequences in this sample encode the identical CDR3. The chain joins TRBV5-1 to TRBJ2-3, with TRBD1 as a possible D gene (5 bases). The V gene's germline CDR1 is SGHRS and CDR2 YFSETQ. This CDR3 region has 14 residues. With 2 bases removed from V and 5 bases from J, the gap between germline ends came to 12 bases. The CDR3 DNA sequence: TGCGCCAGCAGCTTAGGTCAGGGTGGAGATACGCAGTATTTT. Its protein product is CASSLGQGGDTQYF. The variable domain in full, completed from reference TRBV5-1 and TRBJ2-3, reads KAGVTQTPRYLIKTRGQQVTLSCSPISGHRSVSWYQQTPGQGLQFLFEYFSETQRNKGNFPGRFSGRQFSNSRSEMNVSTLELGDSALYLCASSLGQGGDTQYFGPGTRLTVL.

The chain combines TRBV19 with TRBJ2-2, with TRBD1 matching 11 bases. The CDR3 spans 13 residues. Germline assignment: CDR1 LNHDA and CDR2 SQIVND (reference sequence). V gave up 9 bases and J gave up 6 bases; unmatched junction bases: 3. In DNA, the CDR3 is TGTGCCAGCAGGACAGGGGGCTCCGGGGAGCTGTTTTTT. Its translation: CASRTGGSGELFF.

This rearrangement joins TRBV28 to TRBJ1-6; weak D call: TRBD1 (5 bases). The germline gives CDR1 MDHEN, CDR2 SYDVKM. The length of the CDR3 is 10 residues. CDR3 sequence reads: CAAGNSPLHF. Written as DNA, the CDR3 is TGTGCAGCAGGGAATTCACCCCTCCACTTT.

The V gene is TRBV7-2, the J gene TRBJ2-2; 10 bases align to TRBD2. The germline V gene encodes CDR1 SGHTA and CDR2 FQGNSA. V lost 3 bases to trimming and J lost 4 bases; unmatched junction nucleotides: 8. This CDR3 has 17 residues. The CDR3 nucleotides are TGTGCCAGCAGCTTTCTCAGCGGGGGGGCCGCCACCGGGGAGCTGTTTTTT. This translates into CASSFLSGGAATGELFF.